This TCR beta chain was observed in a study of OX40 agonist ivuxolimab in advanced cancers. About the study: Of mixed ages from roughly 23 to 80 and averaging around 60 years, the group was approximately 84% male. Partial responses were achieved by three patients: one hepatocellular carcinoma, two cutaneous melanoma.

Repertoires were generated with immunoSEQ multiplex PCR, while TCRdb's copy carries only in-frame clones and drops some. The sample gives tens of thousands of clones, approximately 86% of which show up once; roughly 0.5% is in the top ten. Patients with autoimmune history or systemic immunosuppression were excluded. Drawing of blood for sampling happened at baseline, at cycle 4 day 1, and at cycle 7 day 1. Germline V lookup: CDR1 SEHNR, CDR2 FQNEAQ (reference sequence). V shed 8 bases and J 5 bases; nucleotides not matched to a gene: 7. CDR3 size: 14 residues. The TCR comes from an adult with an advanced solid tumor such as melanoma, head and neck, liver or kidney cancer. The rearrangement joins TRBV7-9 to TRBJ2-1, with 9 bases identical to TRBD2. The source material was CD4+ or CD8+ T cells sorted from blood, sampled in a trial of the OX40 agonist ivuxolimab. The CDR3 nucleotides read TGTGCCAGCGGGGAGACTAGCGGTAACAATGAGCAGTTCTTC. It codes for CASGETSGNNEQFF.